One sample yielded the 17 T cell receptor beta chains listed below, sequenced in a study of shared clonotypes between healthy human individuals. Clones were read by immunoSEQ multiplex PCR, and TCRdb kept only the in-frame ones, dropping some. This table has about 640,000 clones, 72% appearing once. The sequencing sample was made of memory CD4+ T cells sorted from blood. The sample's subset: CD45RA-negative fraction. The receptors shown here come from a woman aged 30 to 39 in good health.

V gene TRBV7-9 combines with J gene TRBJ1-2; 11 bases align to TRBD1. The CDR3 is made up of 14 amino acids. V lost 5 bases, J lost 8 bases, and 7 bases stayed unmatched. Germline CDR1 reads SEHNR; CDR2 reads FQNEAQ (reference sequence). CDR3 sequence reads: CASSHARDRGGYTF. In DNA, the CDR3 is TGTGCCAGCAGCCACGCCCGGGACAGGGGGGGCTACACCTTC.

This clone came up once. V gene TRBV15 combines with J gene TRBJ1-5; TRBD1 matches 9 bases. The V segment lost 5 bases and the J segment 7 bases; nucleotides outside the gene matches: 12. The CDR3 is made up of 16 amino acids. Germline V lookup: CDR1 LNHNV, CDR2 YYDKDF (reference sequence). CDR3 sequence (DNA): TGTGCCACCAGCCCTCAGCCACAGGGGGCTCGCCAGCCCCAGCATTTT. This encodes CATSPQPQGARQPQHF.

The chain couples TRBV30 to TRBJ2-7; D not resolved. In germline, CDR1 is GTSNPN, CDR2 SVGIG (reference sequence). This CDR3 has 13 amino acids. Deletions cut 0 bases from V and 7 bases from J, with 13 bases between. The CDR3 DNA follows: TGTGCCTGGAGTGTACACCAATCATCGGAGCAGTACTTC. This sequence encodes CAWSVHQSSEQYF.

This clone was observed at least ten times. The rearrangement links TRBV18 to TRBJ2-1, with D possibly called TRBD1 or TRBD2 (5 bases each). Germline V gene sequence: CDR1 KGHSH, CDR2 LQKENI. V was shortened by 3 bases and J by 1 base, with 13 bases between the two germline ends. The CDR3 is made up of 16 amino acids. CDR3 bases: TGTGCCAGCTCACCCACCCCGGGGCAGTCCTACAATGAGCAGTTCTTC. Its protein is CASSPTPGQSYNEQFF.

The chain has TRBV5-4 and TRBJ1-4; D unclear. The germline V gene encodes CDR1 SGHNT and CDR2 YYREEE (reference sequence). The CDR3 has 13 residues. V was trimmed by 1 base and J by 10 bases, leaving 11 bases between them. The CDR3 sequence: CASSLLDGGKLFF. CDR3 sequence (DNA): TGTGCCAGCAGCTTGCTTGACGGCGGAAAACTGTTTTTT. The variable domain in full, with the rest retrieved from reference TRBV5-4 and TRBJ1-4, is ETGVTQSPTHLIKTRGQQVTLRCSSQSGHNTVSWYQQALGQGPQFIFQYYREEENGRGNFPPRFSGLQFPNYSSELNVNALELDDSALYLCASSLLDGGKLFFGSGTQLSVL.

Here the CDR3 reads CASRPLTGESYNEQFF. The CDR3, as DNA: TGTGCCAGCAGACCACTTACAGGGGAGTCCTACAATGAGCAGTTCTTC. The chain has TRBV4-2 and TRBJ2-1, with 7 nucleotides matching TRBD1. The CDR3 length is 16 residues. CDR1 and CDR2 (germline): LGHNA, YNFKEQ. J gave up 1 base and V 6 bases, and 9 bases lay outside the gene matches.

Here the CDR3 reads CAISESWGSLIGDGYTF. CDR3 in DNA: TGTGCCATCAGTGAGTCGTGGGGCAGTCTAATAGGGGATGGCTACACCTTC. The chain is built from TRBV10-3 and TRBJ1-2, with D possibly TRBD1 on 5 matching bases. The CDR3 totals 17 residues. Trimming left V 0 bases short and J 6 bases short, with 20 bases between. Germline V lookup: CDR1 ENHRY, CDR2 SYGVKD.

The rearrangement links TRBV10-3 to TRBJ1-5, with D possibly TRBD1 on 6 matching bases. The CDR3 length is 18 residues. From germline, CDR1 is ENHRY and CDR2 SYGVKD. V dropped 3 bases and J dropped 0 bases, with 18 bases sitting between them. CDR3 residues: CAISDVGGGTNSNQPQHF. The DNA of the CDR3 is TGTGCCATCAGTGACGTAGGGGGGGGCACGAATAGCAATCAGCCCCAGCATTTT.

The genes are TRBV4-1 and TRBJ2-3; D gene ambiguous. V dropped 0 bases and J dropped 3 bases, with 4 bases sitting between them. Germline V gene data show CDR1 as MGHRA and CDR2 as YSYEKL. The CDR3 contains 13 residues. The CDR3 DNA reads as TGCGCCAGCAGCCAAGAAGAGACAGATACGCAGTATTTT. Translating gives CASSQEETDTQYF.

The chain is built from TRBV5-1 and TRBJ1-2, with D unclear. The ends were cut back, 1 base at V and 6 bases at J, with 13 bases in the middle. The CDR3 extends over 14 amino acids. CDR1 and CDR2 (germline): SGHRS, YFSETQ. The CDR3 here is CASSLPNARNGYTF. The CDR3 DNA reads as TGCGCCAGCAGCTTGCCGAATGCACGGAATGGCTACACCTTC.

The chain recombines TRBV5-1 with TRBJ1-1; D is perhaps TRBD1 (6 bases). This CDR3 has 17 amino acids. Germline V gene data show CDR1 as SGHRS and CDR2 as YFSETQ. Deletions cut 0 bases from V and 0 bases from J, with 15 bases between. The CDR3 spells CASSLGERTAMNTEAFF. As DNA, the CDR3 is TGCGCCAGCAGCTTGGGAGAAAGGACAGCCATGAACACTGAAGCTTTCTTT.

The chain uses TRBV5-8 and TRBJ2-2; 10 nucleotides align to TRBD2. This CDR3 has 16 residues. Germline V lookup: CDR1 SGHTS, CDR2 YDEGEE. V gave up 4 bases and J gave up 9 bases; unmatched junction bases: 12. Written as DNA, the CDR3 is TGTGCCAGCAGCACTGGGACTAGCGTTTTGTCACGGGAGCTGTTTTTT. It translates to CASSTGTSVLSRELFF.

CDR3 in DNA: TGTGCCAGTGTCAGGGCAGCTAGCAATCAGCCCCAGCATTTT. It encodes CASVRAASNQPQHF. This chain connects TRBV19 to TRBJ1-5; maybe TRBD1 (5 bases). The CDR3 has 14 amino acids. The V and J ends lost 8 bases and 0 bases respectively, with 11 bases between them. The germline V gene encodes CDR1 LNHDA and CDR2 SQIVND (reference sequence).

This sequence joins TRBV21-1 and TRBJ1-1. TRBV21-1 is a pseudogene segment. The CDR3 sequence is 16 residues long. This CDR3 reads CASSDLQRSLNTEAFF. The CDR3 nucleotides read TGTGCCAGCAGCGATCTTCAGCGTTCTCTAAACACTGAAGCTTTCTTT.

This chain joins TRBV5-6 and TRBJ1-3; D might be TRBD1 (6 bases). CDR1 SGHDT and CDR2 YYEEEE come from the germline V gene. The CDR3 totals 14 residues. Trimming stripped 0 bases from V and 4 bases from J, with 8 bases between. Written as DNA, the CDR3 is TGTGCCAGCAGCTTGGGGGGGCGCGGAAACACCATATATTTT. Translated: CASSLGGRGNTIYF.

This chain joins TRBV5-1 and TRBJ1-3; TRBD1 is a possible D gene (5 bases). The germline V gene has CDR1 SGHRS and CDR2 YFSETQ. Deletions cut 4 bases from V and 6 bases from J, with 8 bases between. CDR3 length equals 12 residues. CDR3 nucleotide sequence: TGCGCCAGCAGCGGACAAGAAAACACCATATATTTT. Translating gives CASSGQENTIYF.

The chain combines TRBV20-1 with TRBJ2-5, with D perhaps matching TRBD2 (5 bases). The V and J ends lost 6 bases and 7 bases respectively, with 9 bases between them. In germline, CDR1 is DFQATT, CDR2 SNEGSKA (reference sequence). The CDR3 spans 10 residues. Here the CDR3 reads CSAVEGTQYF. The CDR3 nucleotides are TGCAGTGCGGTAGAGGGGACCCAGTACTTC.